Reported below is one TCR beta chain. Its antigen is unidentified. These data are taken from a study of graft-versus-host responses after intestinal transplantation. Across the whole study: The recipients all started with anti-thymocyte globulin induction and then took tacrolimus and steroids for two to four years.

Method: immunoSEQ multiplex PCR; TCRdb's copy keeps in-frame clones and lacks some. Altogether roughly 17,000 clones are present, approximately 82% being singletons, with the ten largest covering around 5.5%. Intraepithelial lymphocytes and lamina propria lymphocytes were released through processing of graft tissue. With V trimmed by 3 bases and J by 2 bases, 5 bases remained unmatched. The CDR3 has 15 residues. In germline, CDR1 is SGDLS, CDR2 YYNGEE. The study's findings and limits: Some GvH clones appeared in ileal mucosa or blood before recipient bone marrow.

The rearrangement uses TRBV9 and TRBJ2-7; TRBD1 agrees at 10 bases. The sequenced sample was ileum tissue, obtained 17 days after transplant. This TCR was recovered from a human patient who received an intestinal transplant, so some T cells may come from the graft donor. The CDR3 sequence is CASSARDRGPYEQYF. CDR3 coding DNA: TGTGCCAGCAGCGCCCGGGACAGGGGTCCCTACGAGCAGTACTTC.